Listed here are 5 T cell receptor beta chains from one sample, sequenced in a study of blood T cell repertoires in COVID-19. The method was immunoSEQ multiplex PCR; TCRdb's version includes in-frame clones alone and lacks a portion of them. This table has 70,000 to 95,000 clones, roughly 76% appearing once. The sequencing input was peripheral blood. The receptor source for this set is a woman in her 70s with acute or convalescent COVID-19.

The V and J genes are TRBV28 and TRBJ1-5, with a weak D call TRBD1 (6 bases). The CDR3 spans 15 residues. Germline V gene sequence: CDR1 MDHEN, CDR2 SYDVKM. Trimming took off 5 bases at V and 5 bases at J, with 16 bases between the two ends. The CDR3 nucleotides read TGTGCCAGCAGTCCCTTGGGGGACAAGGATCAGCCCCAGCATTTT. It is translated as CASSPLGDKDQPQHF.

The V and J genes are TRBV28 and TRBJ2-7, with 16 bases fitting TRBD2. CDR1 MDHEN and CDR2 SYDVKM come from the germline V gene. The V segment lost 4 bases and the J segment 9 bases; nucleotides outside the gene matches: 12. The length of the CDR3 is 17 residues. The CDR3 sequence: CASSSPGLAGGLSRQYF. The CDR3 nucleotides are TGTGCCAGCAGTTCCCCGGGACTAGCGGGAGGGCTCAGCAGGCAGTACTTC.

The chain employs TRBV29-1 and TRBJ1-1, with D possibly being TRBD1 (5 bases). This CDR3 is 14 amino acids long. Germline V lookup: CDR1 SQVTM, CDR2 ANQGSEA. The germline V and J ends were trimmed by 5 bases and 3 bases, with 16 bases remaining between them. This CDR3 is CSVRTTSWDTEAFF. CDR3 nucleotides: TGCAGCGTTAGGACAACATCATGGGACACTGAAGCTTTCTTT.

The chain couples TRBV23-1 to TRBJ1-5; D uncertain. TRBV23-1 is an ORF; its function is uncertain. Trimming took off 3 bases at V and 6 bases at J, with 9 bases between the two ends. The CDR3 runs 13 residues. Here the CDR3 reads CASSQSEGQPQHF. CDR3 DNA sequence: TGCGCCAGCAGTCAGTCGGAGGGTCAGCCCCAGCATTTT.

The chain employs TRBV28 and TRBJ2-5; 11 positions match TRBD1. Trimming took 5 bases from V and 5 from J; bases not matched to a gene: 7. The CDR3 loop spans 15 amino acids. Germline V lookup: CDR1 MDHEN, CDR2 SYDVKM. CDR3 in amino acids: CASSPLGQGGETQYF. The CDR3, as DNA: TGTGCCAGCAGTCCCCTGGGACAGGGGGGGGAGACCCAGTACTTC. The full variable domain, with the rest looked up from reference TRBV28 and TRBJ2-5, is DVKVTQSSRYLVKRTGEKVFLECVQDMDHENMFWYRQDPGLGLRLIYFSYDVKMKEKGDIPEGYSVSREKKERFSLILESASTNQTSMYLCASSPLGQGGETQYFGPGTRLLVL.